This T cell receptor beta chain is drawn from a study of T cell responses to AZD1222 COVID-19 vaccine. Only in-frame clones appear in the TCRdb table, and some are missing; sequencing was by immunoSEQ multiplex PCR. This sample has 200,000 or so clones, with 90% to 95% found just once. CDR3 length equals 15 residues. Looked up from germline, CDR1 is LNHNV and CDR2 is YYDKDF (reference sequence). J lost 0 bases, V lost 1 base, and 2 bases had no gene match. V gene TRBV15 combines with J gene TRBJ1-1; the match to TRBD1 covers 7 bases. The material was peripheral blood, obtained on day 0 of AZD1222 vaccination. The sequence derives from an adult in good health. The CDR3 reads CATSRARGLNTEAFF. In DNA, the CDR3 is TGTGCCACCAGCAGAGCCAGGGGGTTGAACACTGAAGCTTTCTTT.